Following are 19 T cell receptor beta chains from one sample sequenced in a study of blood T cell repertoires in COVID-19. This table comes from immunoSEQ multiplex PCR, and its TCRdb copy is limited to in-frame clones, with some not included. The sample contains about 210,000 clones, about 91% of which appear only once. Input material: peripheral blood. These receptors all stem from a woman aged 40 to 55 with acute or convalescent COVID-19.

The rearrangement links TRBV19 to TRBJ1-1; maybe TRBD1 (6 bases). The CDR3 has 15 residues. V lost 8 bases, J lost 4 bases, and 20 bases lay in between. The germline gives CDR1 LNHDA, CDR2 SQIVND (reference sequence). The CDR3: CASGDRRSLRTEAFF. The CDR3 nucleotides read TGTGCCAGTGGAGACAGGAGATCCCTTCGCACTGAAGCTTTCTTT.

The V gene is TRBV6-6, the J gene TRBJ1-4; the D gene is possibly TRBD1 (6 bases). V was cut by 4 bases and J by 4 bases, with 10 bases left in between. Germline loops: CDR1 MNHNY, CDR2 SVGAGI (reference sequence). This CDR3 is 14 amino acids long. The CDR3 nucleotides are TGTGCCAGCAGTTCGGGACATCTTAATGAAAAACTGTTTTTT. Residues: CASSSGHLNEKLFF.

The CDR3: CASSLRRGLTGNTIYF. The CDR3 DNA follows: TGTGCCAGCAGTTTACGACGGGGTTTGACGGGAAACACCATATATTTT. The gene calls are TRBV27 and TRBJ1-3, with unresolved D. The CDR3 totals 16 residues. Trimming cost V 2 bases and J 4 bases, with 15 bases left between them. The germline CDR1 and CDR2 sequences are MNHEY and SMNVEV (reference sequence).

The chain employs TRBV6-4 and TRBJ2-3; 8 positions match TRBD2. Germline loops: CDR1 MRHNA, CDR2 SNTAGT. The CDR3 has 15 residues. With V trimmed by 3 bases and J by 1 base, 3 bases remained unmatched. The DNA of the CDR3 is TGTGCCAGCAGTGAAGCGGGGGCTGGCACAGATACGCAGTATTTT. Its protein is CASSEAGAGTDTQYF.

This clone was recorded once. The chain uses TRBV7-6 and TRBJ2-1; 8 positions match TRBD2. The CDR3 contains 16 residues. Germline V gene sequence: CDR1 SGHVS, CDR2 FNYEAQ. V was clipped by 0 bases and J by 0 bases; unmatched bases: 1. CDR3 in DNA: TGTGCCAGCAGCTTAGCGGCGGGGGGCTCCTACAATGAGCAGTTCTTC. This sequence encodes CASSLAAGGSYNEQFF.

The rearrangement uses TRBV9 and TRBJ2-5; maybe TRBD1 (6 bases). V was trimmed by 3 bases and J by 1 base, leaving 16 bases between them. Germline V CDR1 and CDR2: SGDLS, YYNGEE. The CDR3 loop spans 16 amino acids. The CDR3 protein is CASSDLQGSPQETQYF. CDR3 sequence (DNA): TGTGCCAGCAGCGACCTACAGGGTTCCCCCCAAGAGACCCAGTACTTC.

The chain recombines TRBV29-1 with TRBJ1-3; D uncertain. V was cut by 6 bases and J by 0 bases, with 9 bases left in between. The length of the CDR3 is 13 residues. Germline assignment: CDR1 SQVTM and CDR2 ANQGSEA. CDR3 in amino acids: CSVLSASGNTIYF. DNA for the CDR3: TGCAGCGTGCTCAGTGCCTCTGGAAACACCATATATTTT.

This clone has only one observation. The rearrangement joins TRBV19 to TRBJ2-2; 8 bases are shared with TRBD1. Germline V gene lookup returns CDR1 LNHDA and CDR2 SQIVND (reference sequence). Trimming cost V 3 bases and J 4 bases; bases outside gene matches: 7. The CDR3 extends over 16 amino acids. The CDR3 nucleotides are TGTGCCAGTAGTATGAGGGCAGGGGGCCTCACCGGGGAGCTGTTTTTT. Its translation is CASSMRAGGLTGELFF. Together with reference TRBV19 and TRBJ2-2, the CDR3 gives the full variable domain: DGGITQSPKYLFRKEGQNVTLSCEQNLNHDAMYWYRQDPGQGLRLIYYSQIVNDFQKGDIAEGYSVSREKKESFPLTVTSAQKNPTAFYLCASSMRAGGLTGELFFGEGSRLTVL.

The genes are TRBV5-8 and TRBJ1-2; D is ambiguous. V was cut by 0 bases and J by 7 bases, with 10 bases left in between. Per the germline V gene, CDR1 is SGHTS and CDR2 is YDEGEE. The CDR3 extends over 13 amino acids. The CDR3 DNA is TGTGCCAGCAGCTTGGTAGTAGTTGGTGGCTACACCTTC. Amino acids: CASSLVVVGGYTF.

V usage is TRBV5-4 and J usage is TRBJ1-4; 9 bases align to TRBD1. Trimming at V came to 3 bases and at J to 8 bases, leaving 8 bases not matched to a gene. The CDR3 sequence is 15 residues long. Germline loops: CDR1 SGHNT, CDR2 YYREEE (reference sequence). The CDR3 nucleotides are TGTGCCAGCAGCTCGACCGGGACAGGGCCCGAAAAACTGTTTTTT. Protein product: CASSSTGTGPEKLFF.

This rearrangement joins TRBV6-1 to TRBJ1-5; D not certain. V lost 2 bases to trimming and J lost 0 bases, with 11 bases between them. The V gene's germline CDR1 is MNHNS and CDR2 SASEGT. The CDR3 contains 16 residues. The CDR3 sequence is CASSELPGYSNQPQHF. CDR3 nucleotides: TGTGCCAGCAGTGAACTCCCAGGATATAGCAATCAGCCCCAGCATTTT.

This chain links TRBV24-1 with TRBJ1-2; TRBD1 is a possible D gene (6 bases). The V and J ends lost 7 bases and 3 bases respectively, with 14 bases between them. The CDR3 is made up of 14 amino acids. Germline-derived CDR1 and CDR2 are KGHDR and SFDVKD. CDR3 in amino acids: CATSPAGQYYGYTF. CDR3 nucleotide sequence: TGTGCCACCAGCCCAGCAGGACAGTACTATGGCTACACCTTC.

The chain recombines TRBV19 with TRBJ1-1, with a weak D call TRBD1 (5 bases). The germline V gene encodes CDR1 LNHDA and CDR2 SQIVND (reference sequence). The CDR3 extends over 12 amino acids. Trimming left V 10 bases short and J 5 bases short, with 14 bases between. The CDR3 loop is CATRLGGTEAFF. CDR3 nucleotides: TGTGCCACCCGGTTGGGGGGAACTGAAGCTTTCTTT.

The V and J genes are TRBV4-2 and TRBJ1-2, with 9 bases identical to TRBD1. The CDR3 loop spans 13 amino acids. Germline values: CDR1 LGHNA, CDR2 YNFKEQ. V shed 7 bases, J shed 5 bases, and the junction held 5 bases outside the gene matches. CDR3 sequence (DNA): TGTGCCAGCAACGACGGACAGGGGTATGGCTACACCTTC. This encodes CASNDGQGYGYTF.

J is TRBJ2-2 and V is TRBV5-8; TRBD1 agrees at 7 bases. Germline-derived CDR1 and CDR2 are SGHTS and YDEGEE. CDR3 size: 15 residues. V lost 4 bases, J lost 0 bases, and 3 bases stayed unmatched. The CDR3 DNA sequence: TGTGCCAGCAGCATCGGACAGGCGAACACCGGGGAGCTGTTTTTT. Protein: CASSIGQANTGELFF.

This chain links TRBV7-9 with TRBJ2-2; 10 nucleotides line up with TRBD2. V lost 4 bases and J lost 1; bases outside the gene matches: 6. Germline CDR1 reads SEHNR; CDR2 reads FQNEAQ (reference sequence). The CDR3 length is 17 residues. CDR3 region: CASSSELAGLNTGELFF. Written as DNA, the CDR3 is TGTGCCAGCAGCTCCGAACTAGCGGGGTTGAACACCGGGGAGCTGTTTTTT.

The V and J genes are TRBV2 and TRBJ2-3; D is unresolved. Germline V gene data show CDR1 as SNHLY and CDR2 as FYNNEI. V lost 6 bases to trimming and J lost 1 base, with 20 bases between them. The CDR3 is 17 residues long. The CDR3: CASRGLTLRLGTDTQYF. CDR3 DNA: TGTGCCAGCAGGGGTTTGACTCTTCGTCTGGGCACAGATACGCAGTATTTT.

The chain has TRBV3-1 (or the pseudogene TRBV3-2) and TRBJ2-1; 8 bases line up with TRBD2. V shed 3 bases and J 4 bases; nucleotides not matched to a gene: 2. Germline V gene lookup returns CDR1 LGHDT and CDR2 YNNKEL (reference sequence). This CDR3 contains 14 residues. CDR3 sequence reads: CASSQRGAYNEQFF. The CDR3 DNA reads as TGTGCCAGCAGCCAGCGGGGGGCTTACAATGAGCAGTTCTTC.

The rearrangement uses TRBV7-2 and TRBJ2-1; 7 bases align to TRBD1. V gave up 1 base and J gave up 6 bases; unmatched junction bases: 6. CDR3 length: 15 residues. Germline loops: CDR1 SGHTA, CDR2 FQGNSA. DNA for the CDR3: TGTGCCAGCAGCTTAGAGGGGACAGTATTCAATGAGCAGTTCTTC. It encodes CASSLEGTVFNEQFF.